The table lists the clone carrying this TCR beta chain with a few counts. The junction shows a germline mismatch at one end, possibly a read error. The record originates from a study of T cells in Graves' hyperthyroidism and ophthalmopathy. Germline values: CDR1 SSHAT, CDR2 FNYEAQ (reference sequence). The CDR3 sequence is 14 residues long. Regions amplified from RNA transcripts were the TCR beta CDR3 regions. The HTBI primer set was used in a first-round RT-PCR of the TCR CDR3. MiXCR, applied by TCRdb to the multiplex PCR reads, yields one record per CDR3 protein. The data hold under 400,000 distinct CDR3 sequences, with roughly a fifth observed a single time.

The sequenced sample consisted of blood. The TCR sequence derives from a woman in her forties or fifties with Graves' hyperthyroidism. The chain recombines TRBV7-7 with TRBJ2-5, with D possibly being TRBD1 (6 bases). The CDR3 spells CASSITGTQETQYF. In DNA, the CDR3 is TGTGCTAGCAGCATCACAGGGACCCAAGAGACCCAGTACTTC.